The following is a TCR beta chain sequence with its context. This record belongs to a study of blood T cell repertoires in COVID-19. V gave up 2 bases and J gave up 6 bases, with 14 bases separating them. This CDR3 region has 14 residues. Germline V gives CDR1 SGHRS, CDR2 YFSETQ. Repertoires were generated with immunoSEQ multiplex PCR, while TCRdb's copy carries only in-frame clones and drops some. In the table there are 90,000 to 100,000 clones, about 85% of which are singletons. The receptor was derived from a man in his sixties or seventies with acute or convalescent COVID-19. The material sequenced was peripheral blood. The chain links TRBV5-1 to TRBJ1-2; D is possibly TRBD1 (6 bases). The CDR3 region is CASSLSGTSNGYTF. Here the CDR3 DNA reads TGCGCCAGCAGCTTATCGGGGACAAGCAATGGCTACACCTTC.